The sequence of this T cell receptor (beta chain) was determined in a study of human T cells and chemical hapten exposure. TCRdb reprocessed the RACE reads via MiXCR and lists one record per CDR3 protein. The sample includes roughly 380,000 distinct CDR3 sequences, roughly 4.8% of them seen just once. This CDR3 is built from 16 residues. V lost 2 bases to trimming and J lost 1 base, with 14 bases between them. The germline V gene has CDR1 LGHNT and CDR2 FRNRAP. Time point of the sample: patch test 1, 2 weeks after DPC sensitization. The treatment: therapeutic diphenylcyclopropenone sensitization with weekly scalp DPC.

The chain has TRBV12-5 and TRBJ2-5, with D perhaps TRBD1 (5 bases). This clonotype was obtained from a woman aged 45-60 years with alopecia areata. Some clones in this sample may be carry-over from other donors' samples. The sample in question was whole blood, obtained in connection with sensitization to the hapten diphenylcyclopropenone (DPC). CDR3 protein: CASGLFSMTAQETQYF. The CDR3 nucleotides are TGTGCTAGTGGTTTGTTCTCTATGACAGCCCAAGAGACCCAGTACTTC.